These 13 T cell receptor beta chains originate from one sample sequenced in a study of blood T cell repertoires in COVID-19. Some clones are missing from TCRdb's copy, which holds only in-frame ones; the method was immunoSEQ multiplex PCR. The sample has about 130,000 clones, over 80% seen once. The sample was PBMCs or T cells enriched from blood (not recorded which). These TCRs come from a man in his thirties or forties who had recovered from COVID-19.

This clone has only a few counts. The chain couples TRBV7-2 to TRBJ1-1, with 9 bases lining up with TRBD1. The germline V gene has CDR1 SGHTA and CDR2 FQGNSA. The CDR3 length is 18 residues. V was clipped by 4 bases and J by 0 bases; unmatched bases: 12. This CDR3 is CASSSHLGTGRLNTEAFF. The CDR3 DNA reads TGTGCCAGCAGCTCGCACTTAGGGACAGGGAGGCTGAACACTGAAGCTTTCTTT.

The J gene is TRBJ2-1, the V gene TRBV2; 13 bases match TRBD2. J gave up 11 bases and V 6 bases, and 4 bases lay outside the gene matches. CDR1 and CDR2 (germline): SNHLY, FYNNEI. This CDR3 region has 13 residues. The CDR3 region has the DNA TGTGCCAGCAGCGGGACTAGCGGGGCTAAGCAGTTCTTC. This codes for CASSGTSGAKQFF.

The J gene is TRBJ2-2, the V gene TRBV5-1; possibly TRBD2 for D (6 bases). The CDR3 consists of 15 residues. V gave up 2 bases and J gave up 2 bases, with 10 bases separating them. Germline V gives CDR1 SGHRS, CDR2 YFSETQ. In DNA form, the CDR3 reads TGCGCCAGCAGCTTCACTAGCCTTAACACCGGGGAGCTGTTTTTT. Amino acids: CASSFTSLNTGELFF. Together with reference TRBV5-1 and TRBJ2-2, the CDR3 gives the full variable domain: KAGVTQTPRYLIKTRGQQVTLSCSPISGHRSVSWYQQTPGQGLQFLFEYFSETQRNKGNFPGRFSGRQFSNSRSEMNVSTLELGDSALYLCASSFTSLNTGELFFGEGSRLTVL.

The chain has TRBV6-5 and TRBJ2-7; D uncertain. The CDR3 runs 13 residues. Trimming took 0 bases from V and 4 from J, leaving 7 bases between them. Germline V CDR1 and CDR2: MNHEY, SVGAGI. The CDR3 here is CASSYSAVYEQYV. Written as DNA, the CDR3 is TGTGCCAGCAGTTACTCGGCGGTTTACGAGCAGTACGTC.

CDR3 protein: CASIYSTEAFF. Written as DNA, the CDR3 is TGTGCCAGCATATATAGCACTGAAGCTTTCTTT. The rearrangement joins TRBV11-2 to TRBJ1-1; D unclear. This CDR3 contains 11 residues. Germline lookup yields CDR1 SGHAT and CDR2 FQNNGV. V lost 7 bases to trimming and J lost 4 bases, with 7 bases between them.

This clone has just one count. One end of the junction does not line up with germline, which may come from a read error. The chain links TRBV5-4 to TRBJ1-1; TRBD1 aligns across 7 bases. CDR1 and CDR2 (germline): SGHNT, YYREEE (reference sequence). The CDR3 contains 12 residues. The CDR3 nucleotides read TGTGCCAGCAGCCTAAACGGACAGGCGCCTTTTTTT. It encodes CASSLNGQAPFF.

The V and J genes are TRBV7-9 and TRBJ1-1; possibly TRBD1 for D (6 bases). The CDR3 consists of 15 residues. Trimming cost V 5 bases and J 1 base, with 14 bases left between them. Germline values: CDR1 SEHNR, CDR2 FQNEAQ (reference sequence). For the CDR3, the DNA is TGTGCCAGCAGCCCTACGGGGGGGGCGAACACTGAAGCTTTCTTT. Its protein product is CASSPTGGANTEAFF.

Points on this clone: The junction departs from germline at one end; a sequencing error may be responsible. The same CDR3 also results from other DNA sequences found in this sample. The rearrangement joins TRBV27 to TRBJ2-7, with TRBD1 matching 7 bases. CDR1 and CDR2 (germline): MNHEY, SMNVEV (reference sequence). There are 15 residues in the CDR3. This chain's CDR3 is CASSQDRVGNYEQYF. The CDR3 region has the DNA TGTGCCAGCAGCCAAGACAGGGTCGGTAACTACGAGCAGTATTTC.

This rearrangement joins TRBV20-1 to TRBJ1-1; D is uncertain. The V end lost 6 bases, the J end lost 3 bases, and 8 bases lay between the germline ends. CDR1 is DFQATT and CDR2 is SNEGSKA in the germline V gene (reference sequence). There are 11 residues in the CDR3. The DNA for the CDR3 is TGCAGTGCCCCTACCGACACTGAAGCTTTCTTT. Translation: CSAPTDTEAFF.

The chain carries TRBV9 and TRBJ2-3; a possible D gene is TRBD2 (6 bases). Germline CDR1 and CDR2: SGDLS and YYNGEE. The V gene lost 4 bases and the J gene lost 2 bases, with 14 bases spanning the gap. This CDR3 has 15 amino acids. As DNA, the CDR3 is TGTGCCAGCAGCCAAGTTTGGGAGGACACAGATACGCAGTATTTT. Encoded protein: CASSQVWEDTDTQYF.

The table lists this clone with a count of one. The CDR3 coding sequence is TGCGCCAGCAAGACCAGGACGGGGTCAACTAATGAAAAACTGTTTTTT. This gives the protein CASKTRTGSTNEKLFF. The chain combines TRBV5-1 with TRBJ1-4; no reliable D call. Trimming removed 6 bases at V and 0 bases at J, with 15 bases between. Germline CDR1 reads SGHRS; CDR2 reads YFSETQ. CDR3 length: 16 amino acids.

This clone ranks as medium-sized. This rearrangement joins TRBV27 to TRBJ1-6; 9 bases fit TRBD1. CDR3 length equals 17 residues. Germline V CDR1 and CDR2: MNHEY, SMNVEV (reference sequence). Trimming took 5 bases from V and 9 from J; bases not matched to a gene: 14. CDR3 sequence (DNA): TGTGCCAGCAGTGAGGTAGAGACTACAGGGGGCGGTTCACCCCTCCACTTT. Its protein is CASSEVETTGGGSPLHF.

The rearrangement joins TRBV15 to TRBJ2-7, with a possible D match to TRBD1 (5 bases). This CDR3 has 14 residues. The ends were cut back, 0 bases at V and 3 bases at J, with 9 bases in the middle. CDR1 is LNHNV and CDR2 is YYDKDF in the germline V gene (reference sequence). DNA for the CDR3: TGTGCCACCAGCAGAGATCGACAGATCTACGAGCAGTACTTC. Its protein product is CATSRDRQIYEQYF.